The source of this TCR beta chain is a study of OX40 agonist ivuxolimab in advanced cancers. Background on the study: Ivuxolimab was administered intravenously to patients at 0.01 to 10 mg/kg every 2 weeks. At about 81% male, the cohort had a mean age of around 56 years, ranging from about 23 to 79. Notes on the study in general: The authors did not determine the antigen specificity of the expanded peripheral T cells.

Only in-frame clones appear in the TCRdb table, and some are missing; sequencing was by immunoSEQ multiplex PCR. The sample holds 45,000 to 55,000 clones, roughly 94% seen once. A word on this clone: The antigen remains unidentified.

Germline CDR1 MNHEY, CDR2 SMNVEV (reference sequence). V was shortened by 2 bases and J by 3 bases, with 11 bases between the two germline ends. The CDR3 has 16 amino acids. Sequenced here: CD4+ or CD8+ T cells sorted from blood, sampled in a trial of the OX40 agonist ivuxolimab. The sequence derives from an adult with an advanced solid tumor such as melanoma, head and neck, liver or kidney cancer. The chain is built from TRBV27 and TRBJ2-6; maybe TRBD1 (5 bases). CDR3 sequence reads: CASSLEGVGGANVLTF. The CDR3 nucleotides read TGTGCCAGCAGTTTAGAAGGGGTGGGTGGGGCCAACGTCCTGACTTTC.